Listed here are 14 T cell receptor beta chains from one sample, sequenced in a study of a mutant IDH1 vaccine in newly diagnosed glioma. As for time point: week 11, during vaccination. In the vaccine, a single dose held 300 ug of the mutant IDH1 20-mer peptide, along with topical imiquimod. Their recognized antigens are unknown. Sequenced by immunoSEQ multiplex PCR; TCRdb stores in-frame clones only, minus some. The sample gives 100,000 to 120,000 clones, roughly 90% of which show up once; roughly 0.61% is in the top ten. The sequencing used PBMCs, collected from a glioma patient whose treatment included an IDH1 peptide vaccine. All receptors derive from a woman in her forties or fifties with glioma.

The chain combines TRBV10-3 with TRBJ2-7, with 7 positions matching TRBD1. CDR1 ENHRY and CDR2 SYGVKD come from the germline V gene. J lost 5 bases, V lost 10 bases, and 11 bases had no gene match. The CDR3 length is 13 residues. CDR3 sequence (DNA): TGTGCCAGCAGCCGCAATACAGGGGACGAGCAGTACTTC. This codes for CASSRNTGDEQYF.

This chain connects TRBV28 to TRBJ1-3; weak D call: TRBD1 (5 bases). Germline CDR1 is MDHEN and CDR2 is SYDVKM. Trimming cost V 9 bases and J 0 bases, with 9 bases left between them. The CDR3 sequence is 13 residues long. The DNA of the CDR3 is TGTGCCAGTGGGGCGCACTCTGGAAACACCATATATTTT. Translated, it gives CASGAHSGNTIYF.

This clone was seen just once. This rearrangement joins TRBV19 to TRBJ2-1; TRBD2 matches at 12 bases. The CDR3 runs 17 residues. From germline, CDR1 is LNHDA and CDR2 SQIVND (reference sequence). Unmatched junction bases numbered 8, after V lost 0 bases and J lost 8 bases. The CDR3 here is CASSIEVGLAGYDEQFF. The CDR3 nucleotides read TGTGCCAGTAGTATAGAAGTCGGACTAGCGGGATATGATGAGCAGTTCTTC.

The J gene is TRBJ1-2, the V gene TRBV29-1; TRBD1 matches at 8 bases. Trimming removed 0 bases from V and 8 bases from J; junction bases left unmatched: 17. This CDR3 is built from 17 residues. Germline V gives CDR1 SQVTM, CDR2 ANQGSEA. CDR3 coding DNA: TGCAGCGTTGAAGACCCTGAACCCGAGACAGGGGCTGAGGGCTACACCTTC. Translated, it gives CSVEDPEPETGAEGYTF.

The V and J genes are TRBV5-1 and TRBJ2-5; weak D call: TRBD2 (6 bases). V lost 2 bases to trimming and J lost 6 bases, with 14 bases between them. The CDR3 totals 14 residues. The V gene's germline CDR1 is SGHRS and CDR2 YFSETQ. DNA of the CDR3: TGCGCCAGCAGCTTAGTCCAGGCGGGGAAGACCCAGTACTTC. It codes for CASSLVQAGKTQYF.

The chain joins TRBV27 to TRBJ1-1; tentative D call: TRBD1 (5 bases). The germline gives CDR1 MNHEY, CDR2 SMNVEV (reference sequence). Trimming left V 0 bases short and J 1 base short, with 9 bases between. This CDR3 has 15 amino acids. CDR3 sequence: CASSLSTGENTEAFF. CDR3 DNA sequence: TGTGCCAGCAGTTTATCCACAGGTGAGAACACTGAAGCTTTCTTT.

This chain connects TRBV11-2 to TRBJ2-7; D gene ambiguous. V gave up 5 bases and J gave up 1 base, with 15 bases separating them. The CDR3 sequence is 15 residues long. CDR1 SGHAT and CDR2 FQNNGV come from the germline V gene. This chain's CDR3 is CASSRLSRKSYEQYF. In DNA form, the CDR3 reads TGTGCCAGCAGCCGCCTTTCTAGGAAATCCTACGAGCAGTACTTC.

The chain joins TRBV5-6 to TRBJ1-1, with D unclear. This CDR3 comprises 14 residues. The germline V and J ends were trimmed by 6 bases and 3 bases, with 15 bases remaining between them. CDR1 and CDR2 from the germline V gene are SGHDT and YYEEEE. The CDR3 DNA follows: TGTGCCAGCACCAGTATGGACGGAGACACTGAAGCTTTCTTT. Translating gives CASTSMDGDTEAFF.

The genes are TRBV5-1 and TRBJ2-3, with a weak D call TRBD1 (5 bases). Germline-derived CDR1 and CDR2 are SGHRS and YFSETQ. This CDR3 region has 14 residues. The ends were cut back, 2 bases at V and 4 bases at J, with 11 bases in the middle. Written as DNA, the CDR3 is TGCGCCAGCAGCTTCAGGCAGGGATCAGATACGCAGTATTTT. Translating gives CASSFRQGSDTQYF.

The CDR3 spells CASSLGASLGYGYTF. CDR3 nucleotide sequence: TGTGCCAGCAGTTTAGGGGCCAGCCTAGGGTATGGCTACACCTTC. The chain carries TRBV27 and TRBJ1-2, with a possible D match to TRBD1 (5 bases). CDR3 length: 15 amino acids. Germline V gene data show CDR1 as MNHEY and CDR2 as SMNVEV (reference sequence). Trimming removed 2 bases from V and 5 bases from J, with 15 bases in between.

The V gene is TRBV5-4, the J gene TRBJ2-1; TRBD1 matches 10 bases. The germline gives CDR1 SGHNT, CDR2 YYREEE (reference sequence). The length of the CDR3 is 14 residues. V was clipped by 4 bases and J by 8 bases; unmatched bases: 6. The CDR3 protein is CASSPGQGIYEQFF. The CDR3 bases are TGTGCCAGCAGCCCGGGACAGGGGATCTATGAGCAGTTCTTC.

The V gene is TRBV4-1, the J gene TRBJ1-4; D not certain. Germline-derived CDR1 and CDR2 are MGHRA and YSYEKL. Trimming left V 4 bases short and J 8 bases short, with 17 bases between. The CDR3 length is 15 residues. The CDR3 loop reads CASSLGDARQEKLFF. In DNA, the CDR3 is TGCGCCAGCAGCCTTGGGGATGCCCGGCAAGAAAAACTGTTTTTT.

This clone appeared once. V usage is TRBV10-3 and J usage is TRBJ1-4; D remains unclear. This CDR3 is built from 13 residues. V was trimmed by 3 bases and J by 5 bases, leaving 7 bases between them. From germline, CDR1 is ENHRY and CDR2 SYGVKD. CDR3 sequence: CAISEDKNEKLFF. CDR3 bases: TGTGCCATCAGTGAAGACAAAAATGAAAAACTGTTTTTT.

V usage is TRBV4-2 and J usage is TRBJ1-1, with 10 bases lining up with TRBD1. The V gene end was trimmed by 1 base and the J gene end by 1 base; junction bases not matched to a gene: 3. Germline CDR1 and CDR2: LGHNA and YNFKEQ. The CDR3 consists of 16 residues. The CDR3 bases are TGTGCCAGCAGCCAAGCCGGGACAGGGGCGAACACTGAAGCTTTCTTT. It codes for CASSQAGTGANTEAFF.